The 17 T cell receptor beta chains in this list originate from one sample, sequenced in a study of blood T cell repertoires in COVID-19. Method: immunoSEQ multiplex PCR; TCRdb's copy keeps in-frame clones and lacks some. The sample records approximately 230,000 clones, 65% to 90% being singletons. Sequencing was performed on PBMCs or T cells enriched from blood (not recorded which). These receptors were obtained from a man between 18 and 29 years old who had recovered from COVID-19.

J is TRBJ2-7 and V is TRBV19, with TRBD2 identical over 9 bases. The CDR3 spans 12 residues. Germline V gives CDR1 LNHDA, CDR2 SQIVND (reference sequence). V dropped 8 bases and J dropped 3; count of bases not matched to a gene: 2. The CDR3 loop reads CASWTSDYEQYF. Here the CDR3 DNA reads TGTGCCAGTTGGACTAGCGACTACGAGCAGTACTTC.

This sequence joins TRBV19 and TRBJ1-1; a possible D gene is TRBD1 (6 bases). CDR3 length equals 14 residues. Per germline, CDR1 LNHDA and CDR2 SQIVND (reference sequence). V shed 3 bases and J shed 2 bases, with 10 bases lying between them. CDR3 residues: CASSMLDRNTEAFF. The CDR3 region has the DNA TGTGCCAGTAGTATGCTGGACAGAAACACTGAAGCTTTCTTT. Looking up the rest from reference TRBV19 and TRBJ1-1 gives the full variable domain: DGGITQSPKYLFRKEGQNVTLSCEQNLNHDAMYWYRQDPGQGLRLIYYSQIVNDFQKGDIAEGYSVSREKKESFPLTVTSAQKNPTAFYLCASSMLDRNTEAFFGQGTRLTVV.

The rearrangement uses TRBV28 and TRBJ1-2, with D possibly being TRBD1 (5 bases). The germline V gene has CDR1 MDHEN and CDR2 SYDVKM. The CDR3 covers 13 residues. V shed 6 bases and J shed 4 bases, with 12 bases lying between them. This CDR3 is CASRSGTFYGYTF. CDR3 nucleotide sequence: TGTGCCAGCAGGTCCGGGACTTTCTATGGCTACACCTTC.

The V call is TRBV6-5, the J call TRBJ1-1; 10 positions match TRBD1. V lost 0 bases to trimming and J lost 8 bases; unmatched junction nucleotides: 3. Per germline, CDR1 MNHEY and CDR2 SVGAGI. This CDR3 has 14 amino acids. The CDR3 sequence: CASSYSGTGDEAFF. CDR3 sequence (DNA): TGTGCCAGCAGTTACTCCGGGACAGGGGACGAAGCTTTCTTT.

Comments on this clone: The same CDR3 is also encoded by other DNA sequences in this sample. V usage is TRBV5-1 and J usage is TRBJ1-1; the match to TRBD1 covers 9 bases. Germline V CDR1 and CDR2: SGHRS, YFSETQ. CDR3 size: 13 residues. V gave up 3 bases and J gave up 4 bases; unmatched junction bases: 1. CDR3: CASSSTGGTEAFF. DNA of the CDR3: TGCGCCAGCAGCTCGACAGGGGGCACTGAAGCTTTCTTT.

The chain recombines TRBV6-5 with TRBJ1-1, with 9 bases aligning to TRBD1. The V gene end was trimmed by 6 bases and the J gene end by 1 base; junction bases not matched to a gene: 3. Germline CDR1 is MNHEY and CDR2 is SVGAGI. The CDR3 has 14 amino acids. The CDR3 DNA reads as TGTGCCAGCAGACGGGACAGGGCGAACACTGAAGCTTTCTTT. Translated: CASRRDRANTEAFF.

The gene calls are TRBV7-8 and TRBJ2-5; 7 bases are shared with TRBD1. The CDR3 covers 16 residues. The ends lost 6 bases at V and 5 bases at J; junction bases unmatched: 15. The germline V gene has CDR1 SGHVS and CDR2 FQNEAQ. CDR3 sequence: CASRTRRGGEIETQYF. CDR3 DNA sequence: TGTGCCAGCAGAACCCGAAGAGGGGGCGAGATTGAGACCCAGTACTTC.

The chain combines TRBV4-1 with TRBJ2-2; 14 nucleotides line up with TRBD2. The CDR3 has 17 amino acids. Germline CDR1 reads MGHRA; CDR2 reads YSYEKL. The V and J ends lost 4 bases and 1 base, in that order; junction bases with no gene match: 2. CDR3: CASSPGTSGGNTGELFF. The CDR3 nucleotides are TGCGCCAGCAGCCCCGGGACTAGCGGGGGGAACACCGGGGAGCTGTTTTTT.

The chain employs TRBV7-9 and TRBJ1-1, with 7 positions matching TRBD1. CDR1 is SEHNR and CDR2 is FQNEAQ in the germline V gene (reference sequence). V was clipped by 4 bases and J by 7 bases; unmatched bases: 9. The CDR3 is 14 amino acids. In DNA form, the CDR3 reads TGTGCCAGCAGCTCAACATCCGGGACAGATGAAGCTTTCTTT. It yields the protein CASSSTSGTDEAFF. Full variable domain (remainder filled in from reference TRBV7-9 and TRBJ1-1): DTGVSQNPRHKITKRGQNVTFRCDPISEHNRLYWYRQTLGQGPEFLTYFQNEAQLEKSRLLSDRFSAERPKGSFSTLEIQRTEQGDSAMYLCASSSTSGTDEAFFGQGTRLTVV.

The V gene is TRBV7-9, the J gene TRBJ1-5, with 7 nucleotides matching TRBD1. The CDR3 spans 15 residues. The germline CDR1 and CDR2 sequences are SEHNR and FQNEAQ (reference sequence). Trimming at V came to 0 bases and at J to 6 bases, leaving 5 bases not matched to a gene. CDR3 protein: CASSLAGTAIQPQHF. In nucleotides, the CDR3 is TGTGCCAGCAGCTTAGCCGGGACAGCAATTCAGCCCCAGCATTTT. Full variable domain (rest looked up from reference TRBV7-9 and TRBJ1-5): DTGVSQNPRHKITKRGQNVTFRCDPISEHNRLYWYRQTLGQGPEFLTYFQNEAQLEKSRLLSDRFSAERPKGSFSTLEIQRTEQGDSAMYLCASSLAGTAIQPQHFGDGTRLSIL.

This clone has only a few counts. The V gene is TRBV30, the J gene TRBJ2-7, with TRBD1 matching over 8 bases. The CDR3 has 14 residues. Germline CDR1 and CDR2: GTSNPN and SVGIG (reference sequence). After removal of 6 bases from V and 3 bases from J, the junction contained 10 bases not matched to a gene. DNA for the CDR3: TGTGCCTGCGAAAGGAAGGACAGGGACTACGAGCAGTACTTC. Protein: CACERKDRDYEQYF.

The rearrangement joins TRBV28 to TRBJ1-2; D call uncertain. Germline CDR1 MDHEN, CDR2 SYDVKM. The germline V and J ends were trimmed by 7 bases and 7 bases, with 16 bases remaining between them. CDR3 length: 13 residues. The DNA for the CDR3 is TGTGCCAGCATGGGTCCCCAAAGCGCTGGCTACACCTTC. Its translation: CASMGPQSAGYTF.

There are a few counts of this clone. The chain recombines TRBV5-6 with TRBJ1-1; D perhaps matches TRBD1 (5 bases). Trimming stripped 0 bases from V and 0 bases from J, with 9 bases between. The V gene's germline CDR1 is SGHDT and CDR2 YYEEEE. The CDR3 extends over 15 amino acids. CDR3 nucleotides: TGTGCCAGCAGCTTGGGCACAGGCCTGAACACTGAAGCTTTCTTT. Its protein product is CASSLGTGLNTEAFF. Full variable domain (rest looked up from reference TRBV5-6 and TRBJ1-1): DAGVTQSPTHLIKTRGQQVTLRCSPKSGHDTVSWYQQALGQGPQFIFQYYEEEERQRGNFPDRFSGHQFPNYSSELNVNALLLGDSALYLCASSLGTGLNTEAFFGQGTRLTVV.

This clone was observed a single time. The chain is built from TRBV11-1 and TRBJ1-6; 7 nucleotides align to TRBD1. Trimming at V came to 4 bases and at J to 6 bases, leaving 9 bases not matched to a gene. Germline CDR1 is SGHAT and CDR2 is FQDESV (reference sequence). The CDR3 is made up of 16 amino acids. The CDR3 spells CASSSETGIRNSPLHF. The DNA of the CDR3 is TGTGCCAGCAGCTCCGAGACAGGGATTCGTAATTCACCCCTCCACTTT.

This clone was picked up one time. The chain joins TRBV3-1 (or the pseudogene TRBV3-2) to TRBJ1-1, with D possibly matching TRBD1 (5 bases). The V gene's germline CDR1 is LGHDT and CDR2 YNNKEL (reference sequence). Trimming pared 2 bases from V and 7 bases from J, leaving 11 bases between. CDR3 length: 13 residues. CDR3 in DNA: TGTGCCAGCAGCCAACTAGGGGCCGGTGAAGCTTTCTTT. Translation: CASSQLGAGEAFF.

The rearrangement uses TRBV11-2 and TRBJ2-1, with D unclear. The V end was cut by 3 bases, the J end by 6 bases, with 3 bases between. Germline V lookup: CDR1 SGHAT, CDR2 FQNNGV. This CDR3 region has 11 residues. The CDR3 bases are TGTGCCAGCAGCTTCGTCAATGAGCAGTTCTTC. The encoded protein is CASSFVNEQFF.

The chain is built from TRBV5-6 and TRBJ1-1; D possibly corresponds to TRBD1 (5 bases). Germline values: CDR1 SGHDT, CDR2 YYEEEE. V was clipped by 4 bases and J by 5 bases, with 15 bases between them. There are 14 residues in the CDR3. The CDR3 spells CASSPLWGRTEAFF. In DNA form, the CDR3 reads TGTGCCAGCAGCCCGTTATGGGGGAGGACTGAAGCTTTCTTT.